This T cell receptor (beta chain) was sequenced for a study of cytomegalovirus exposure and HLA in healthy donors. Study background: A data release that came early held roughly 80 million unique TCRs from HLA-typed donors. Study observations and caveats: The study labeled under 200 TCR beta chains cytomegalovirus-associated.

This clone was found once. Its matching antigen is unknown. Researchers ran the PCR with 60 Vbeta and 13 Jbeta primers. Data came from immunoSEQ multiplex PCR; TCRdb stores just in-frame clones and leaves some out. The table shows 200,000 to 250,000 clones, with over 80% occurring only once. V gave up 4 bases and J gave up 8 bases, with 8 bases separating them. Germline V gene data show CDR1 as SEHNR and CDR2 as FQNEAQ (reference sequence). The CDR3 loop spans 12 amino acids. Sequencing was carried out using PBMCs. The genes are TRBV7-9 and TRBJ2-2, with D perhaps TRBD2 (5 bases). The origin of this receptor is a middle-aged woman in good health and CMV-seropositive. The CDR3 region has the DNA TGTGCCAGCAGCTCGGGATCTGGGGAGCTGTTTTTT. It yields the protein CASSSGSGELFF.